This section outlines one T cell receptor (beta chain) sequence together with its context. Its antigen is unknown. Germline CDR1 SGHTA, CDR2 FQGNSA. The V gene lost 3 bases and the J gene lost 1 base, with 15 bases spanning the gap. This CDR3 spans 17 amino acids. The sample belongs to a study of vaccination and CD4 T cells after COVID-19. An Oncomine TCR Beta short-read assay was used to sequence the DNA from cultured CD4+ T cells. Genomic DNA extraction was carried out from cultured CD4+ T cells. TCRdb recomputed calls from the PCR reads with MiXCR, one row per CDR3 protein. The table lists 9,500 to 13,000 distinct CDR3 sequences, 30% of them singletons. Treatment in this sample: approximately nine-day PBMC culture with coronavirus spike peptide pools or control peptides (ViraFEST assay). Samples of CD4+ T cells were obtained from the unexposed donor before the COVID-19 pandemic (2011-2018). After expanding antigen-specific T cells with peptide pools, ViraFEST sequenced their TCRs. Once cultured around nine days, CD4+ T cells underwent isolation by negative selection.

The clonotype comes from a human donor in good health. The chain uses TRBV7-2 and TRBJ2-2; D is uncertain. What was sequenced was CD4+ T cells from blood, cultured in vitro. For the CDR3, the DNA is TGTGCCAGCAGCTTTGGAGCCCCCATGGGGAACACCGGGGAGCTGTTTTTT. Translating gives CASSFGAPMGNTGELFF.